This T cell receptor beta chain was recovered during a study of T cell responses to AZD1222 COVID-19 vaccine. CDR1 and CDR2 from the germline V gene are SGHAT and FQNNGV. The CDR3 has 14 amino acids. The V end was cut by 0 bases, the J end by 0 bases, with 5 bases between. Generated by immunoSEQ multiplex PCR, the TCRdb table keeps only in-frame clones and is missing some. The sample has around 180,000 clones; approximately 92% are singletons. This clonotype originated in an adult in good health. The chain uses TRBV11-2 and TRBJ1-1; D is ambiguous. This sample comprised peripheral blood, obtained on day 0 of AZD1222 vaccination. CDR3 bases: TGTGCCAGCAGCTTAGAATGGGTGAACACTGAAGCTTTCTTT. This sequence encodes CASSLEWVNTEAFF.